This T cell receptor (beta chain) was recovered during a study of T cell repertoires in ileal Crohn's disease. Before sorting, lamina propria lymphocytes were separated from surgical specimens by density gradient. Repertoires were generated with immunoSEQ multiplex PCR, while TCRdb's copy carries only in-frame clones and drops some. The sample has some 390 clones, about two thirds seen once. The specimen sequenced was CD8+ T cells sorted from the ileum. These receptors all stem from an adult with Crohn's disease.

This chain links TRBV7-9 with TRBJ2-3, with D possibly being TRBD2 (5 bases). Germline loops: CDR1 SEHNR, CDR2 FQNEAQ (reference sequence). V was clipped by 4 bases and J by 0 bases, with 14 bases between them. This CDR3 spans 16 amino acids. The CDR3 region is CASSSLGSGSTDTQYF. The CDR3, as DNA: TGTGCCAGCAGCTCCTTGGGAAGCGGTAGCACAGATACGCAGTATTTT.